One sample yielded the 12 T cell receptor beta chains listed below, sequenced in a study of blood T cell repertoires in COVID-19. The method was immunoSEQ multiplex PCR; TCRdb's version includes in-frame clones alone and lacks a portion of them. The sample shows roughly 250,000 clones, around 87% of them seen only once. Source material: peripheral blood. These receptors came from a man aged 60 to 75 who had recovered from COVID-19.

In this sample, this clone turned up once. V and J are TRBV3-1 (or the pseudogene TRBV3-2) and TRBJ2-4; D is perhaps TRBD2 (6 bases). The CDR3 sequence is 16 residues long. V was cut by 3 bases and J by 0 bases, with 12 bases left in between. Germline V gene sequence: CDR1 LGHDT, CDR2 YNNKEL (reference sequence). The CDR3 region has the DNA TGTGCCAGCAGCCAGGCCCAGACTAGAGCCAAAAACATTCAGTACTTC. The encoded protein is CASSQAQTRAKNIQYF.

The chain recombines TRBV6-5 with TRBJ1-2, with D possibly TRBD1 on 6 matching bases. Trimming cost V 6 bases and J 13 bases, with 18 bases left between them. Germline CDR1 MNHEY, CDR2 SVGAGI. The CDR3 extends over 12 amino acids. The CDR3 here is CASRPLQGVITF. CDR3 nucleotides: TGTGCCAGCAGGCCCCTACAGGGCGTTATCACCTTC.

This sequence joins TRBV12-3 or TRBV12-4 and TRBJ1-2; D call uncertain. V lost 5 bases to trimming and J lost 8 bases, with 12 bases between them. CDR3 size: 12 residues. The CDR3 bases are TGTGCCAGCAGTCTGGACTGGCGGGGCTACACCTTC. Translated, it gives CASSLDWRGYTF.

CDR3 amino acids: CASSKRGPGRIYGYTF. The CDR3 DNA is TGTGCCAGCAGCAAACGGGGTCCAGGGAGGATATATGGCTACACCTTC. The chain couples TRBV21-1 to TRBJ1-2. TRBV21-1 corresponds to a pseudogene. CDR3 size: 16 residues.

The chain carries TRBV9 and TRBJ1-2; 9 bases are a match to TRBD1. The V gene end was trimmed by 3 bases and the J gene end by 0 bases; junction bases not matched to a gene: 6. Germline-derived CDR1 and CDR2 are SGDLS and YYNGEE. The CDR3 is 16 residues long. CDR3 protein: CASSALGQGANYGYTF. The DNA of the CDR3 is TGTGCCAGCAGCGCCCTGGGACAGGGAGCTAACTATGGCTACACCTTC. The whole variable domain, remainder taken from reference TRBV9 and TRBJ1-2, is DSGVTQTPKHLITATGQRVTLRCSPRSGDLSVYWYQQSLDQGLQFLIQYYNGEERAKGNILERFSAQQFPDLHSELNLSSLELGDSALYFCASSALGQGANYGYTFGSGTRLTVV.

This clone was observed once. The chain carries TRBV6-6 and TRBJ1-2, with D perhaps TRBD1 (6 bases). The V end was cut by 6 bases, the J end by 0 bases, with 8 bases between. Germline V lookup: CDR1 MNHNY, CDR2 SVGAGI (reference sequence). The CDR3 has 13 residues. CDR3: CASRQGSNYGYTF. Written as DNA, the CDR3 is TGTGCCAGCAGACAGGGTTCTAACTATGGCTACACCTTC.

This chain links TRBV19 with TRBJ1-5, with D possibly matching TRBD1 (6 bases). The V gene lost 5 bases and the J gene lost 7 bases, with 15 bases spanning the gap. CDR1 and CDR2 from the germline V gene are LNHDA and SQIVND (reference sequence). The CDR3 length is 14 residues. CDR3 protein: CASSLLGAGQPQHF. In DNA form, the CDR3 reads TGTGCCAGTAGTTTACTGGGGGCAGGCCAGCCCCAGCATTTT.

This clone was seen once. This chain links TRBV11-2 with TRBJ2-1, with 8 nucleotides matching TRBD1. Germline V gene data show CDR1 as SGHAT and CDR2 as FQNNGV. The trim removed 6 bases at V and 2 bases at J, leaving 12 bases unmatched. The CDR3 contains 17 residues. CDR3 protein: CASRRLWTGSTYNEQFF. The CDR3 DNA reads TGTGCCAGCAGGCGCCTCTGGACAGGGTCGACCTACAATGAGCAGTTCTTC.

Comments on this clone: Other DNA variants within this sample encode the same CDR3. The chain is built from TRBV5-1 and TRBJ2-1; possible D gene TRBD1, 5 bases. Deletions cut 0 bases from V and 4 bases from J, with 8 bases between. This CDR3 spans 14 amino acids. CDR1 and CDR2 from the germline V gene are SGHRS and YFSETQ. This CDR3 is CASSLGQSYNEQFF. The CDR3 nucleotides are TGCGCCAGCAGCTTGGGACAGAGTTACAATGAGCAGTTCTTC.

The chain combines TRBV9 with TRBJ2-4; 7 nucleotides match TRBD1. Germline lookup yields CDR1 SGDLS and CDR2 YYNGEE. CDR3 length: 17 amino acids. With 0 bases clipped from V and 5 bases from J, the junction kept 11 bases outside the gene matches. The CDR3 DNA reads TGTGCCAGCAGCGTAGGTGGGGCCGGGACAGTCCAAAACATTCAGTACTTC. Encoded protein: CASSVGGAGTVQNIQYF. Looking up the rest from reference TRBV9 and TRBJ2-4 gives the full variable domain: DSGVTQTPKHLITATGQRVTLRCSPRSGDLSVYWYQQSLDQGLQFLIQYYNGEERAKGNILERFSAQQFPDLHSELNLSSLELGDSALYFCASSVGGAGTVQNIQYFGAGTRLSVL.

The V call is TRBV12-5, the J call TRBJ2-2; D unclear. Germline V CDR1 and CDR2: LGHNT, FRNRAP. Trimming took off 2 bases at V and 7 bases at J, with 14 bases between the two ends. This CDR3 is 15 amino acids long. The DNA of the CDR3 is TGTGCTAGTGGTTTGCCAGTGGGCCCCATCGGGGAGCTGTTTTTT. Protein product: CASGLPVGPIGELFF.

This rearrangement joins TRBV19 to TRBJ2-2, with 8 bases that match TRBD1. The CDR3 runs 14 residues. Trimming at V came to 5 bases and at J to 5 bases, leaving 4 bases not matched to a gene. Per germline, CDR1 LNHDA and CDR2 SQIVND (reference sequence). The CDR3 loop reads CASSLGQGTGELFF. CDR3 nucleotides: TGTGCCAGTAGTCTCGGACAGGGAACCGGGGAGCTGTTTTTT. The complete variable domain, with remaining parts taken from reference TRBV19 and TRBJ2-2, reads DGGITQSPKYLFRKEGQNVTLSCEQNLNHDAMYWYRQDPGQGLRLIYYSQIVNDFQKGDIAEGYSVSREKKESFPLTVTSAQKNPTAFYLCASSLGQGTGELFFGEGSRLTVL.